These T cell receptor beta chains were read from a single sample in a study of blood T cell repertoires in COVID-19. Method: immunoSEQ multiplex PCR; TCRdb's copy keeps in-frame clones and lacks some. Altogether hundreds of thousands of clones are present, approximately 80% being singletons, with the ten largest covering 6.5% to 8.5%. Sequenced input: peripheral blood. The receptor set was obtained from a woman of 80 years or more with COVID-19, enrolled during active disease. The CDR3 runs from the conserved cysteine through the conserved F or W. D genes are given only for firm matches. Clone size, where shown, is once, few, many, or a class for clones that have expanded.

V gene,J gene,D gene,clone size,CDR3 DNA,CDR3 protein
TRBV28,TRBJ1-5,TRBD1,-,TGTGCCAGCAGCATGGGACAGGGCGGCAATCAGCCCCAGCATTTT,CASSMGQGGNQPQHF
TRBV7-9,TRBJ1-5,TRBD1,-,TGTGCCAGCAGCCCACGACAGGGAGAGGATGGTCAGCCCCAGCATTTT,CASSPRQGEDGQPQHF
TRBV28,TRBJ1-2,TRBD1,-,TGTGCCAGCAGCCCGGACAGGGCGCCAGGGGGCTACACCTTC,CASSPDRAPGGYTF
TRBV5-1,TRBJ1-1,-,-,TGCGCCAGCAGCTTGGGGACATTATTGAACACTGAAGCTTTCTTT,CASSLGTLLNTEAFF
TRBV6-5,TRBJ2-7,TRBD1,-,TGTGCCAGTCATACAGGGGGCAAGCAGTACTTC,CASHTGGKQYF
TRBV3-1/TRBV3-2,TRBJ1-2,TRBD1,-,TGTGCCAGCAGCCAAGCTAGGGACAGGGCCTATGGCTACACCTTC,CASSQARDRAYGYTF
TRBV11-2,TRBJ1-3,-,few,TGTGCCAGCAGCTTAGTCGGCAGGGGCTCGGGAAACACCATATATTTT,CASSLVGRGSGNTIYF
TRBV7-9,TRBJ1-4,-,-,TGTGCCAGCAGCTCACTGCGTAATGAAAAACTGTTTTTT,CASSSLRNEKLFF
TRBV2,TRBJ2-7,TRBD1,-,TGTGCCAGCGGGGGACAGGGTGACTACGAGCAGTACTTC,CASGGQGDYEQYF
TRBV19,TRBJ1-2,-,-,TGTGCCAGTAGTACAGGCTTTAGAGGCTACACCTTC,CASSTGFRGYTF
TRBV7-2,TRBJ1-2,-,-,TGTGCCAGCAGCTCGGGGGGAGCCTATGGCTACACCTTC,CASSSGGAYGYTF
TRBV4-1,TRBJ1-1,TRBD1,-,TGCGCCAGCAGCCAACGTTGGACAGGGAGTACTGAAGCTTTCTTT,CASSQRWTGSTEAFF
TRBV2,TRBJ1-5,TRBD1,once,TGTGCCAGCAGTGTACAGGGGAAGGATCAGCCCCAGCATTTT,CASSVQGKDQPQHF
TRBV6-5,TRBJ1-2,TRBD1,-,TGTGCCAGCATGCGGACAGGAGGCTATGGCTACACCTTC,CASMRTGGYGYTF
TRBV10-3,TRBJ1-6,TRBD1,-,TGTGCCATCAGTGATATGGCAGGGGGATATAATTCACCCCTCCACTTT,CAISDMAGGYNSPLHF
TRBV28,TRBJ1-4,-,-,TGTGCCAGCAGTAACAGGGAGTTACTTCGTGAAAAACTGTTTTTT,CASSNRELLREKLFF
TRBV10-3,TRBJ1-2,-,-,TGTGCCATCAGGGCAGGGAAGGATTCTGGCTACACCTTC,CAIRAGKDSGYTF
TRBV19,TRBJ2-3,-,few,TGTGCCAGGCTTTGCCATTCCGGGGTGAATACGCAGTATTTT,CARLCHSGVNTQYF
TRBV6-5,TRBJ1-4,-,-,TGTGCCAGCAGTAGGACTCGTAATGAAAAACTGTTTTTT,CASSRTRNEKLFF
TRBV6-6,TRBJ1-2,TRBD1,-,TGTGCCAGCAGAGGACAGGTCGGAGGCTACACCTTC,CASRGQVGGYTF
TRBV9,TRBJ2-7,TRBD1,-,TGTGCCAGCAGCGTAGCGCAGGGGGCCTACGAGCAGTACTTC,CASSVAQGAYEQYF
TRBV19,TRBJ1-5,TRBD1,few,TGTGCCAGTAGTTCACAGGGGGCAAGGAGCAATCAGCCCCAGCATTTT,CASSSQGARSNQPQHF
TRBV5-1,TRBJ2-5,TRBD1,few,TGCGCCAGCAGCTTGGAGGGGGCGGCCCAGTACTTC,CASSLEGAAQYF
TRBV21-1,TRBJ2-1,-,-,TGTGCCAGCAGCAAAGGGCGGGAGTCTCCCTACAATGAGCAGTTCTTC,CASSKGRESPYNEQFF
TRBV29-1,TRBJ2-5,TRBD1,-,TGCAGCGTTCGCCGGGACAGGGGGCTACAAGAGACCCAGTACTTC,CSVRRDRGLQETQYF
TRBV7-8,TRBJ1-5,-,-,TGTGCCAGCAGCTCCAGGGATCAGCCCCAGCATTTT,CASSSRDQPQHF
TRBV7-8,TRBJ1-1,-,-,TGTGCCAGCAGCTCATGGACAGCTGTGAACACTGAAGCTTTCTTT,CASSSWTAVNTEAFF